This record covers a single T cell receptor beta chain. Germline CDR1 is SQVTM and CDR2 is ANQGSEA. The CDR3 consists of 13 residues. Trimming took off 7 bases at V and 1 base at J, with 13 bases between the two ends. The entry originates in a study of response to subunit inactivated influenza vaccine. From the RT-PCR reads, TCRdb called clonotypes with MiXCR, one entry per CDR3 protein. The sample has 500,000 to 650,000 distinct CDR3 sequences; about 8% are singletons. Sequenced here: PBMCs from blood, sampled around 25 months after vaccination. The chain joins TRBV29-1 to TRBJ2-5, with D tentatively TRBD1 or TRBD2 (5 bases each). The receptor's source is a man aged 50 to 69 who received an inactivated influenza vaccine. CDR3 region: CSAWETAQETQYF. DNA for the CDR3: TGCAGCGCCTGGGAGACAGCCCAAGAGACCCAGTACTTC.